The 16 T cell receptor beta chains reported below all come from one sample, sequenced in a study of blood T cell repertoires in COVID-19. The repertoire was sequenced with immunoSEQ multiplex PCR; TCRdb's copy has only in-frame clones and lacks some. The profile shows roughly 48,000 clones, more than 85% of them singletons. Source material: peripheral blood. These receptors all come from a man in his sixties with COVID-19, enrolled during active disease.

This chain connects TRBV4-1 to TRBJ2-1; a weak D match, TRBD2 (6 bases). CDR3 length: 15 residues. Per the germline V gene, CDR1 is MGHRA and CDR2 is YSYEKL. The ends were cut back, 2 bases at V and 6 bases at J, with 14 bases in the middle. In DNA form, the CDR3 reads TGCGCCAGCAGCCAATGGGAGGCCGAGGCCAATGAGCAGTTCTTC. Its translation: CASSQWEAEANEQFF.

CDR3: CASSQGAGPYEQYF. The CDR3 DNA follows: TGTGCCAGCAGCCAAGGGGCAGGGCCCTACGAGCAGTACTTC. The V and J genes are TRBV14 and TRBJ2-7, with D maybe TRBD1 (5 bases). The V end was cut by 1 base, the J end by 2 bases, with 9 bases between. The CDR3 totals 14 residues. Germline V lookup: CDR1 SGHDN, CDR2 FVKESK.

CDR3 amino acids: CANEGDKNTGELFF. CDR3 nucleotide sequence: TGTGCCAACGAAGGGGACAAGAACACCGGGGAGCTGTTTTTT. The chain couples TRBV7-9 to TRBJ2-2, with a weak D call TRBD1 (6 bases). The ends were cut back, 10 bases at V and 1 base at J, with 13 bases in the middle. CDR1 and CDR2 (germline): SEHNR, FQNEAQ (reference sequence). CDR3 length: 14 amino acids.

This chain connects TRBV7-2 to TRBJ2-1, with 8 bases fitting TRBD1. The V gene end was trimmed by 2 bases and the J gene end by 3 bases; junction bases not matched to a gene: 3. Germline V CDR1 and CDR2: SGHTA, FQGNSA. This CDR3 is built from 15 residues. In DNA form, the CDR3 reads TGTGCCAGCAGCTTAACAGGGGGAAACTACAATGAGCAGTTCTTC. This encodes CASSLTGGNYNEQFF.

In DNA form, the CDR3 reads TGCGCCAGCAGCCAAGCCACTAGCGGATCCTACAATGAGCAGTTCTTC. Amino acid sequence: CASSQATSGSYNEQFF. This chain uses TRBV4-1 with TRBJ2-1, with 8 bases that match TRBD2. The V gene's germline CDR1 is MGHRA and CDR2 YSYEKL. V shed 1 base, J shed 1 base, and the junction held 3 bases outside the gene matches. The CDR3 runs 16 residues.

The chain carries TRBV12-3 or TRBV12-4 and TRBJ1-2; 9 nucleotides line up with TRBD1. Germline trimming cut 6 bases from V and 8 bases from J; bases unmatched to any gene: 7. CDR3 size: 13 residues. CDR3 DNA: TGTGCCAGCAGCCGGACAGGGGCGGGCGGCTACACCTTC. Translating it yields CASSRTGAGGYTF.

V usage is TRBV11-3 and J usage is TRBJ2-1; D might be TRBD1 (6 bases). The germline V and J ends were trimmed by 1 base and 0 bases, with 7 bases remaining between them. CDR3 length equals 15 residues. Germline values: CDR1 SGHNT, CDR2 YENEEA. CDR3 DNA sequence: TGTGCCAGCAGCTTAGGCAGGGGCTCCTACAATGAGCAGTTCTTC. Residues: CASSLGRGSYNEQFF.

The gene calls are TRBV6-5 and TRBJ1-2; perhaps TRBD1 as D (5 bases). With 1 base removed from V and 7 bases from J, the gap between germline ends came to 13 bases. Germline V lookup: CDR1 MNHEY, CDR2 SVGAGI. This CDR3 is built from 14 residues. This CDR3 reads CASSYFGTGSGYTF. The DNA for the CDR3 is TGTGCCAGCAGTTACTTTGGGACCGGGAGTGGCTACACCTTC.

The chain couples TRBV27 to TRBJ1-3; D ambiguous. This CDR3 is 15 amino acids long. V shed 5 bases and J shed 0 bases, with 11 bases lying between them. CDR1 is MNHEY, CDR2 SMNVEV, per germline (reference sequence). CDR3 residues: CASSPRALSGNTIYF. CDR3 nucleotides: TGTGCCAGCAGTCCCCGAGCCCTCTCTGGAAACACCATATATTTT.

The chain recombines TRBV30 with TRBJ2-2, with D possibly being TRBD1 (5 bases). Germline V gene sequence: CDR1 GTSNPN, CDR2 SVGIG (reference sequence). V lost 2 bases to trimming and J lost 5 bases, with 18 bases between them. The CDR3 length is 16 residues. CDR3 nucleotide sequence: TGTGCCTGGAGTACCCCAGGGTCCACCCTTACCGGGGAGCTGTTTTTT. Encoded protein: CAWSTPGSTLTGELFF.

The sample holds one count of this clone. J is TRBJ1-1 and V is TRBV18, with TRBD1 matching over 8 bases. The V gene's germline CDR1 is KGHSH and CDR2 LQKENI. Trimming took 3 bases from V and 1 from J; bases not matched to a gene: 10. The CDR3 loop spans 17 amino acids. The CDR3 spells CASSPGQGSPQNTEAFF. Here the CDR3 DNA reads TGTGCCAGCTCACCCGGACAGGGTAGTCCTCAGAACACTGAAGCTTTCTTT.

V is TRBV11-2 and J is TRBJ2-1; 13 positions agree with TRBD2. The germline V gene has CDR1 SGHAT and CDR2 FQNNGV. The CDR3 totals 15 residues. The V segment lost 5 bases and the J segment 8 bases; nucleotides outside the gene matches: 6. This CDR3 reads CASSPAGLAGYEQFF. The CDR3, as DNA: TGTGCCAGCAGCCCCGCGGGACTAGCGGGATATGAGCAGTTCTTC.

The chain links TRBV27 to TRBJ1-6; 9 nucleotides align to TRBD1. There are 16 residues in the CDR3. J was trimmed by 5 bases and V by 5 bases; bases with no gene match: 7. Germline loops: CDR1 MNHEY, CDR2 SMNVEV (reference sequence). The CDR3 DNA reads TGTGCCAGCAGTCCCCTGGGACAGGGAGATAATTCACCCCTCCACTTT. It encodes CASSPLGQGDNSPLHF.

This clone was seen only a few times. The rearrangement uses TRBV4-3 and TRBJ1-5; 7 bases fit TRBD1. J lost 3 bases, V lost 0 bases, and 14 bases had no gene match. Looked up from germline, CDR1 is LGHNA and CDR2 is YSLEER. This CDR3 is 19 amino acids long. CDR3 DNA sequence: TGCGCCAGCAGCCAAGATCTACCAAGTAGGGACAGCTACAATCAGCCCCAGCATTTT. Amino acid sequence: CASSQDLPSRDSYNQPQHF.

The rearrangement links TRBV5-4 to TRBJ2-1; 12 bases fit TRBD1. Germline assignment: CDR1 SGHNT and CDR2 YYREEE (reference sequence). Unmatched junction bases numbered 10, after V lost 4 bases and J lost 8 bases. This CDR3 region has 16 residues. The CDR3 here is CASSIKGQGATDEQFF. CDR3 nucleotide sequence: TGTGCCAGCAGCATTAAGGGACAGGGGGCAACGGATGAGCAGTTCTTC.

This sequence joins TRBV11-2 and TRBJ1-2; TRBD1 matches at 10 bases. The length of the CDR3 is 16 residues. Losses at the gene ends were 5 bases for V and 8 bases for J; bases not matched to a gene: 14. Germline V gives CDR1 SGHAT, CDR2 FQNNGV. CDR3: CASSTLAGQGVYGYTF. Here the CDR3 DNA reads TGTGCCAGCAGCACACTGGCCGGACAGGGGGTCTACGGCTACACCTTC.